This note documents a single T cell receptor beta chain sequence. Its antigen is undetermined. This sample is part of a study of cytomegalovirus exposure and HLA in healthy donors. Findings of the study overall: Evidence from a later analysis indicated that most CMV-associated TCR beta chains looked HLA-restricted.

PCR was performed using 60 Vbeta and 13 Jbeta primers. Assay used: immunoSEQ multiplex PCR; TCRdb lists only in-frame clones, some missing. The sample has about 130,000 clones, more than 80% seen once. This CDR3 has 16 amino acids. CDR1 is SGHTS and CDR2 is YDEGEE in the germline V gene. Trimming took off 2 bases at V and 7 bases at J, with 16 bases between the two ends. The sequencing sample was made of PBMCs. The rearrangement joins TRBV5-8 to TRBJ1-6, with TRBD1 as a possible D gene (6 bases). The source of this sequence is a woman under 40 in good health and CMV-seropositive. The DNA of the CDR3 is TGTGCCAGCAGCTTCCAGTGGGGAGGGGGGAATTCACCCCTCCACTTT. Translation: CASSFQWGGGNSPLHF.